This passage covers 18 T cell receptor beta chains from one sample sequenced in a study of blood T cell repertoires in COVID-19. Sequencing used immunoSEQ multiplex PCR; TCRdb keeps in-frame clones, though not all of them. The repertoire has a few hundred thousand clones, over 80% of them found once; the top ten carry roughly a tenth. The material sequenced was peripheral blood. The receptor set was obtained from a woman in her 70s with COVID-19, enrolled during active disease.

The chain is built from TRBV5-5 and TRBJ2-1; TRBD2 agrees at 7 bases. The junction had 3 bases not matched to a gene; V was cut back by 1 base and J by 5 bases. CDR3 length: 14 amino acids. Germline loops: CDR1 SGHKS, CDR2 YYEKEE (reference sequence). The CDR3 here is CASSLWRGNNEQFF. DNA for the CDR3: TGTGCCAGCAGCTTGTGGCGGGGGAACAATGAGCAGTTCTTC.

The chain combines TRBV7-9 with TRBJ2-1; the match to TRBD2 covers 7 bases. V lost 5 bases to trimming and J lost 0 bases; unmatched junction nucleotides: 7. CDR1 is SEHNR, CDR2 FQNEAQ, per germline (reference sequence). The CDR3 runs 16 residues. Here the CDR3 reads CASSQRGGSSYNEQFF. The CDR3 DNA reads as TGTGCCAGCAGCCAGAGAGGCGGGAGCTCCTACAATGAGCAGTTCTTC.

The chain uses TRBV28 and TRBJ1-2, with D possibly being TRBD1 (5 bases). Germline CDR1 and CDR2: MDHEN and SYDVKM. V was pared by 3 bases and J by 4 bases, with 15 bases between. CDR3 length equals 15 residues. CDR3 DNA sequence: TGTGCCAGCAGTTTTTGGGGCAGGTTGGGCTATGGCTACACCTTC. It yields the protein CASSFWGRLGYGYTF.

V gene TRBV3-1 (or the pseudogene TRBV3-2) combines with J gene TRBJ2-7; TRBD2 agrees at 11 bases. Germline CDR1 is LGHDT and CDR2 is YNNKEL (reference sequence). The CDR3 covers 16 residues. The trim removed 4 bases at V and 7 bases at J, leaving 12 bases unmatched. The CDR3 reads CASSLRVAGGPREQYF. The CDR3 DNA follows: TGTGCCAGCAGCCTCCGGGTAGCGGGAGGGCCGAGAGAGCAGTACTTC.

The chain joins TRBV6-2 or TRBV6-3 to TRBJ2-5, with TRBD2 identical over 9 bases. The CDR3 runs 21 residues. Germline values: CDR1 MNHEY, CDR2 SVGEGT. V dropped 0 bases and J dropped 2; count of bases not matched to a gene: 19. CDR3 sequence: CASSYSIGFGGRESTQETQYF. CDR3 bases: TGTGCCAGCAGTTACTCGATCGGGTTCGGCGGGAGGGAATCAACTCAAGAGACCCAGTACTTC.

The CDR3 DNA is TGTGCCAGCAGCTTAGTGGGACAGGGTCTAACTGAAGCTTTCTTT. Encoded protein: CASSLVGQGLTEAFF. The chain couples TRBV7-8 to TRBJ1-1, with TRBD1 identical over 9 bases. CDR3 size: 15 residues. From germline, CDR1 is SGHVS and CDR2 FQNEAQ. The V gene end was trimmed by 1 base and the J gene end by 5 bases; junction bases not matched to a gene: 5.

This chain connects TRBV6-6 to TRBJ2-4; 11 nucleotides agree with TRBD1. The CDR3 sequence is 20 residues long. CDR1 is MNHNY and CDR2 is SVGAGI in the germline V gene (reference sequence). J gave up 0 bases and V 5 bases, and 15 bases lay outside the gene matches. The CDR3 region has the DNA TGTGCCAGCAGTCCGGGACAGGGGGGTTATCTCAATCTAGCCAAAAACATTCAGTACTTC. This gives the protein CASSPGQGGYLNLAKNIQYF.

This clone was picked up a small number of times. The chain has TRBV4-1 and TRBJ1-5; TRBD1 matches at 9 bases. The CDR3 consists of 14 residues. The V gene's germline CDR1 is MGHRA and CDR2 YSYEKL. The J segment lost 7 bases and the V segment lost 4 bases, leaving 5 bases of the junction unmatched. The CDR3 DNA reads TGCGCCAGCAGCCTTCGGACAGGGGAGCAGCCCCAGCATTTT. Protein: CASSLRTGEQPQHF.

The chain couples TRBV12-3 or TRBV12-4 to TRBJ2-2, with D perhaps matching TRBD2 (5 bases). The CDR3 contains 13 residues. Trimming took 4 bases from V and 7 from J, leaving 10 bases between them. The CDR3 DNA follows: TGTGCCAGCAGTTCTGTGGAGGACGGGGAGCTGTTTTTT. This encodes CASSSVEDGELFF.

The rearrangement links TRBV4-2 to TRBJ2-6; 7 nucleotides align to TRBD1. V gave up 4 bases and J gave up 1 base; unmatched junction bases: 10. Germline V CDR1 and CDR2: LGHNA, YNFKEQ. CDR3 length: 18 residues. CDR3 sequence reads: CASSLGQLGDSGANVLTF. Here the CDR3 DNA reads TGTGCCAGCAGCCTGGGACAGTTAGGAGATTCTGGGGCCAACGTCCTGACTTTC.

The chain combines TRBV11-3 with TRBJ1-1; D is unclear. Germline CDR1 is SGHNT and CDR2 is YENEEA. The V end lost 4 bases, the J end lost 0 bases, and 9 bases lay between the germline ends. The CDR3 runs to 14 residues. The CDR3 DNA reads as TGTGCCAGCAGCTGGGCCCGCCTGAACACTGAAGCTTTCTTT. It yields the protein CASSWARLNTEAFF.

The CDR3: CASSQESNSGSYEQYF. Here the CDR3 DNA reads TGCGCCAGCAGCCAAGAAAGCAATAGCGGGAGCTACGAGCAGTACTTC. The chain links TRBV4-3 to TRBJ2-7, with 9 bases aligning to TRBD2. The CDR3 runs to 16 residues. J lost 3 bases, V lost 0 bases, and 6 bases had no gene match. Germline lookup yields CDR1 LGHNA and CDR2 YSLEER.

This clone was observed a handful of times. V and J are TRBV27 and TRBJ2-3, with 13 nucleotides matching TRBD2. This CDR3 has 19 amino acids. Losses at the gene ends were 5 bases for V and 2 bases for J; bases not matched to a gene: 13. The germline V gene encodes CDR1 MNHEY and CDR2 SMNVEV (reference sequence). The CDR3 here is CASSLLPGTSGIHTDTQYF. For the CDR3, the DNA is TGTGCCAGCAGTCTATTACCCGGGACTAGCGGGATACACACAGATACGCAGTATTTT.

The gene calls are TRBV12-3 or TRBV12-4 and TRBJ2-7; 11 positions agree with TRBD2. Germline trimming cut 7 bases from V and 3 bases from J; bases unmatched to any gene: 2. The CDR3 spans 13 residues. The chain's CDR3 is CASTGTSGYEQYF. The CDR3 DNA reads as TGTGCCAGCACCGGGACTAGCGGCTACGAGCAGTACTTC.

The chain joins TRBV18 to TRBJ2-7; D may be TRBD1 (6 bases). The germline V and J ends were trimmed by 3 bases and 3 bases, with 27 bases remaining between them. The CDR3 length is 19 residues. Germline CDR1 reads KGHSH; CDR2 reads LQKENI. The CDR3 DNA reads TGTGCCAGCTCACCCCCGGGGACACCGAGCAACCCAGGGAACTACGAGCAGTACTTC. Translating gives CASSPPGTPSNPGNYEQYF.

The CDR3 protein is CATSRPGGELEAFF. The CDR3 bases are TGTGCCACCAGCAGACCGGGGGGAGAGCTTGAAGCTTTCTTT. The chain couples TRBV15 to TRBJ1-1; maybe TRBD1 (5 bases). Trimming shortened V by 2 bases and J by 7 bases, and 14 bases separated the two germline ends. Germline values: CDR1 LNHNV, CDR2 YYDKDF (reference sequence). The CDR3 has 14 residues.

The chain is built from TRBV27 and TRBJ2-1; 8 bases align to TRBD1. CDR3 length: 18 amino acids. Germline CDR1 is MNHEY and CDR2 is SMNVEV (reference sequence). V gave up 5 bases and J gave up 0 bases; unmatched junction bases: 12. CDR3 amino acids: CASSPDSGGSSSYNEQFF. CDR3 in DNA: TGTGCCAGCAGTCCCGATTCAGGGGGCTCGAGCTCCTACAATGAGCAGTTCTTC.

This chain connects TRBV27 to TRBJ1-6, with D hard to call. V gave up 5 bases and J gave up 6 bases, with 17 bases separating them. Germline loops: CDR1 MNHEY, CDR2 SMNVEV (reference sequence). The CDR3 length is 16 residues. CDR3 protein: CASSPGPARLNSPLHF. As DNA, the CDR3 is TGTGCCAGCAGTCCTGGCCCTGCCAGGCTTAATTCACCCCTCCACTTT.